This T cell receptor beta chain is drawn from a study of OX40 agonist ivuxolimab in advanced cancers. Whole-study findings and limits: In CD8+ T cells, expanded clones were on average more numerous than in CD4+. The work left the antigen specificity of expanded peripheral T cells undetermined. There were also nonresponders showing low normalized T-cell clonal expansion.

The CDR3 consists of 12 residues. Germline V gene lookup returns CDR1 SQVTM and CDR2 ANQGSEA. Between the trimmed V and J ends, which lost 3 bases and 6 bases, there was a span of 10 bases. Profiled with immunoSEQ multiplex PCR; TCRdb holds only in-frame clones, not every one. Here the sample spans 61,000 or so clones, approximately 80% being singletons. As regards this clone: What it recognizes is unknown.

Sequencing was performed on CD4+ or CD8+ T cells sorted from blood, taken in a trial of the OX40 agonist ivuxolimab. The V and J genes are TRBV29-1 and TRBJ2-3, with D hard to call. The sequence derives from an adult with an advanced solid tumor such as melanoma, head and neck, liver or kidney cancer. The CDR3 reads CSVEAFEDTQYF. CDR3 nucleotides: TGCAGCGTTGAGGCCTTCGAGGATACGCAGTATTTT.